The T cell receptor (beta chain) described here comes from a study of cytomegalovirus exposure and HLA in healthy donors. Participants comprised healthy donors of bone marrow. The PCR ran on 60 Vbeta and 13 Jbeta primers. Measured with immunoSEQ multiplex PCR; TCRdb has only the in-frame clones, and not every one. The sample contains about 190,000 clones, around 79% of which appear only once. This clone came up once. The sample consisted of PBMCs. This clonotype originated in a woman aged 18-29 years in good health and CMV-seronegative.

Written as DNA, the CDR3 is TGTGCCAGCAGCTTCGGGACAGGGGAAACCCCTAATGAAAAACTGTTTTTT. Protein: CASSFGTGETPNEKLFF. This sequence joins TRBV5-6 and TRBJ1-4, with TRBD1 matching 10 bases. The CDR3 is made up of 17 amino acids. The V gene end was trimmed by 2 bases and the J gene end by 3 bases; junction bases not matched to a gene: 7. Germline CDR1 reads SGHDT; CDR2 reads YYEEEE.